A single sample is the source of the 3 T cell receptor beta chains below, sequenced in a study of circulating and synovial CD4+ cells in juvenile arthritis. Clones were read by immunoSEQ multiplex PCR, and TCRdb kept only the in-frame ones, dropping some. Among 30,000 to 40,000 clones listed, 90% to 95% were seen once. The specimen sequenced was CD4+ T cells from blood. All receptors derive from a human donor with juvenile idiopathic arthritis.

The chain is built from TRBV28 and TRBJ1-2, with D possibly TRBD1 on 5 matching bases. Germline values: CDR1 MDHEN, CDR2 SYDVKM. V was clipped by 2 bases and J by 5 bases, with 18 bases between them. The CDR3 has 16 amino acids. In DNA, the CDR3 is TGTGCCAGCAGTTTAACTCCCGGGGGTACTAGGTATGGCTACACCTTC. Translation gives CASSLTPGGTRYGYTF.

The chain links TRBV5-6 to TRBJ1-2; TRBD1 aligns across 8 bases. The CDR3 extends over 14 amino acids. Per germline, CDR1 SGHDT and CDR2 YYEEEE. Unmatched junction bases numbered 7, after V lost 4 bases and J lost 5 bases. The CDR3: CASSGTGFWYGYTF. CDR3 DNA: TGTGCCAGCAGCGGGACAGGTTTTTGGTATGGCTACACCTTC.

The chain employs TRBV18 and TRBJ1-2; tentatively, D is TRBD1 (5 bases). Germline CDR1 KGHSH, CDR2 LQKENI. The germline V and J ends were trimmed by 2 bases and 6 bases, with 13 bases remaining between them. This CDR3 has 14 residues. CDR3: CASSPNRQGNGYTF. The CDR3 nucleotides read TGTGCCAGCTCACCAAACCGGCAGGGTAATGGCTACACCTTC. The variable domain in full, with the rest retrieved from reference TRBV18 and TRBJ1-2, is NAGVMQNPRHLVRRRGQEARLRCSPMKGHSHVYWYRQLPEEGLKFMVYLQKENIIDESGMPKERFSAEFPKEGPSILRIQQVVRGDSAAYFCASSPNRQGNGYTFGSGTRLTVV.